This T cell receptor beta chain stems from a study of control samples from healthy donors and cancer patients. Some clones are missing from TCRdb's copy, which holds only in-frame ones; the method was immunoSEQ multiplex PCR. Among 65,000 to 70,000 clones listed, about 80% were seen once. Per germline, CDR1 LGHNT and CDR2 FRNRAP. The CDR3 covers 12 residues. Trimming took 10 bases from V and 0 from J, leaving 9 bases between them. The TCR originated in a woman aged 45 to 65 with lung cancer. The J gene is TRBJ1-1, the V gene TRBV12-5; D remains ambiguous. Specimen: PBMCs. The DNA for the CDR3 is TGTGCTACCCTGGGGATGAACACTGAAGCTTTCTTT. The encoded protein is CATLGMNTEAFF.